Presented here are 26 T cell receptor beta chains from one specimen sequenced in a study of cytomegalovirus exposure and HLA in healthy donors. Both 60 Vbeta primers and 13 Jbeta primers went into the PCR. Assay used: immunoSEQ multiplex PCR; TCRdb lists only in-frame clones, some missing. The table shows some 120,000 clones, with about 69% occurring only once. The sequenced sample consisted of PBMCs. Receptors were obtained from a man younger than 40 in good health and CMV-seronegative.

The DNA of the CDR3 is TGTGCCAGCAATTTACAGGGCACGGGGTATAGCAATCAGCCCCAGCATTTT. Its protein is CASNLQGTGYSNQPQHF. The chain combines TRBV21-1 with TRBJ1-5; whether TRBD1, the table's D call, matches the DNA was not checked. TRBV21-1 is listed as a pseudogene. The CDR3 spans 17 residues.

The rearrangement uses TRBV4-1 and TRBJ2-1; 9 nucleotides line up with TRBD1. The germline V gene has CDR1 MGHRA and CDR2 YSYEKL. The CDR3 extends over 17 amino acids. V lost 4 bases to trimming and J lost 4 bases; unmatched junction nucleotides: 11. The CDR3 region is CASSPNVGQGTYNEQFF. CDR3 DNA: TGCGCCAGCAGCCCGAACGTAGGACAGGGGACGTACAATGAGCAGTTCTTC.

The chain combines TRBV30 with TRBJ1-2; 10 bases are shared with TRBD1. From germline, CDR1 is GTSNPN and CDR2 SVGIG (reference sequence). Germline trimming cut 3 bases from V and 5 bases from J; bases unmatched to any gene: 6. CDR3 length equals 14 residues. CDR3 loop: CAWSRDRGRYGYTF. Here the CDR3 DNA reads TGTGCCTGGAGCCGCGACAGGGGGCGTTATGGCTACACCTTC.

The V gene is TRBV11-2, the J gene TRBJ1-6; D is unclear. Trimming cost V 6 bases and J 0 bases, with 6 bases left between them. Germline-derived CDR1 and CDR2 are SGHAT and FQNNGV. The CDR3 extends over 14 amino acids. The CDR3: CASSTDSYNSPLHF. CDR3 nucleotides: TGTGCCAGCAGTACAGACTCCTATAATTCACCCCTCCACTTT.

The CDR3 bases are TGTGCCAGCACTCCCCTACCAATCAACTCCTACAATGAGCAGTTCTTC. Its protein product is CASTPLPINSYNEQFF. The chain links TRBV28 to TRBJ2-1, with D unresolved. The germline CDR1 and CDR2 sequences are MDHEN and SYDVKM. V lost 7 bases and J 0 bases, leaving 16 bases between the germline ends. The CDR3 loop spans 16 amino acids.

The chain combines TRBV10-2 with TRBJ2-5; D may be TRBD1 (5 bases). Trimming shortened V by 4 bases and J by 3 bases, and 12 bases separated the two germline ends. This CDR3 has 14 residues. Germline values: CDR1 WSHSY, CDR2 SAAADI. The CDR3 reads CASSVAGSKETQYF. CDR3 DNA: TGCGCCAGCAGTGTGGCAGGGTCTAAAGAGACCCAGTACTTC.

The chain joins TRBV7-2 to TRBJ2-5, with D uncertain. V was trimmed by 1 base and J by 2 bases, leaving 5 bases between them. The V gene's germline CDR1 is SGHTA and CDR2 FQGNSA. The length of the CDR3 is 13 residues. This chain's CDR3 is CASSLDYQETQYF. DNA for the CDR3: TGTGCCAGCAGCTTAGACTATCAAGAGACCCAGTACTTC.

This clone showed up just a few times. Other DNA sequences within the sample encode an identical CDR3. The chain uses TRBV6-6 and TRBJ1-2, with TRBD1 as a possible D gene (6 bases). CDR3 length equals 15 residues. V was shortened by 0 bases and J by 6 bases, with 14 bases between the two germline ends. CDR1 is MNHNY and CDR2 is SVGAGI in the germline V gene (reference sequence). The DNA for the CDR3 is TGTGCCAGCAGTTACTCTCCGTTGGCAGGGGATGGCTACACCTTC. This codes for CASSYSPLAGDGYTF.

The J gene is TRBJ1-2, the V gene TRBV19; unclear D gene. Germline CDR1 reads LNHDA; CDR2 reads SQIVND (reference sequence). V was clipped by 3 bases and J by 6 bases, with 14 bases between them. There are 14 residues in the CDR3. The CDR3: CASSIRGAADGYTF. The CDR3 DNA is TGTGCCAGTAGTATTCGCGGCGCGGCGGATGGCTACACCTTC.

The V call is TRBV7-2, the J call TRBJ2-7, with a possible D match to TRBD1 (5 bases). Germline V lookup: CDR1 SGHTA, CDR2 FQGNSA. The CDR3 length is 14 residues. With 5 bases removed from V and 3 bases from J, the gap between germline ends came to 14 bases. The CDR3 is CASSLDTRVYEQYF. CDR3 sequence (DNA): TGTGCCAGCAGCCTAGATACCAGGGTCTACGAGCAGTACTTC.

V gene TRBV2 combines with J gene TRBJ1-2, with D uncertain. Trimming removed 3 bases at V and 4 bases at J, with 15 bases between. CDR3 size: 15 residues. Per the germline V gene, CDR1 is SNHLY and CDR2 is FYNNEI. This CDR3 reads CASSDPTDKIYGYTF. Here the CDR3 DNA reads TGTGCCAGCAGTGACCCCACTGACAAAATCTATGGCTACACCTTC.

This clone was seen more than once but under ten times. This rearrangement joins TRBV18 to TRBJ2-1; tentatively, D is TRBD1 (5 bases). The CDR3 spans 15 residues. CDR1 and CDR2 from the germline V gene are KGHSH and LQKENI. Trimming took 2 bases from V and 4 from J, leaving 12 bases between them. The CDR3: CASSPGPGPYNEQFF. The CDR3 nucleotides read TGTGCCAGCTCACCAGGGCCAGGGCCATACAATGAGCAGTTCTTC.

J is TRBJ2-5 and V is TRBV7-9; D unresolved. V gave up 1 base and J gave up 4 bases, with 19 bases separating them. This CDR3 region has 17 residues. The germline V gene has CDR1 SEHNR and CDR2 FQNEAQ (reference sequence). The CDR3: CASSLDVLSASIETQYF. The CDR3 DNA reads as TGTGCCAGCAGCTTAGATGTTTTGTCGGCTAGTATAGAGACCCAGTACTTC.

The V call is TRBV7-2, the J call TRBJ1-1; the D is unclear. The CDR3 loop spans 13 amino acids. CDR1 is SGHTA and CDR2 is FQGNSA in the germline V gene. V lost 1 base and J lost 3, with 6 bases in between. Here the CDR3 DNA reads TGTGCCAGCAGCTTAGTGTCGGACACTGAAGCTTTCTTT. This encodes CASSLVSDTEAFF.

V usage is TRBV4-3 and J usage is TRBJ2-1, with D hard to call. The germline V and J ends were trimmed by 0 bases and 7 bases, with 10 bases remaining between them. CDR1 and CDR2 from the germline V gene are LGHNA and YSLEER. CDR3 size: 14 residues. For the CDR3, the DNA is TGCGCCAGCAGCCAAGATCGAAGAGGTAATGAGCAGTTCTTC. Its translation: CASSQDRRGNEQFF.

The chain recombines TRBV11-2 with TRBJ1-5; D is unresolved. Trimming cost V 8 bases and J 3 bases, with 11 bases left between them. CDR3 length: 13 residues. Germline CDR1 and CDR2: SGHAT and FQNNGV. The CDR3 here is CASSLGPNQPQHF. The CDR3 coding sequence is TGTGCCAGCTCCCTTGGCCCCAATCAGCCCCAGCATTTT.

The chain employs TRBV18 and TRBJ1-5; unclear D gene. The CDR3 consists of 13 residues. The germline gives CDR1 KGHSH, CDR2 LQKENI. With 5 bases removed from V and 4 bases from J, the gap between germline ends came to 9 bases. CDR3 coding DNA: TGTGCCAGCTCAAACCAGAGGAATCAGCCCCAGCATTTT. Protein sequence: CASSNQRNQPQHF. Variable domain in full (rest from reference TRBV18 and TRBJ1-5): NAGVMQNPRHLVRRRGQEARLRCSPMKGHSHVYWYRQLPEEGLKFMVYLQKENIIDESGMPKERFSAEFPKEGPSILRIQQVVRGDSAAYFCASSNQRNQPQHFGDGTRLSIL.

This chain links TRBV4-3 with TRBJ2-3; no clear D gene. Germline CDR1 LGHNA, CDR2 YSLEER. The V gene lost 0 bases and the J gene lost 0 bases, with 16 bases spanning the gap. The CDR3 sequence is 18 residues long. CDR3 DNA: TGCGCCAGCAGCCAAGATCTAATTCGCGCATTTAGCACAGATACGCAGTATTTT. Translated: CASSQDLIRAFSTDTQYF.

The V and J genes are TRBV7-3 and TRBJ1-1, with D possibly being TRBD1 (5 bases). Deletions cut 5 bases from V and 6 bases from J, with 10 bases between. Per germline, CDR1 SGHTA and CDR2 FQGTGA. The CDR3 is made up of 12 amino acids. This CDR3 reads CASSPGGSEAFF. For the CDR3, the DNA is TGTGCCAGCAGCCCGGGGGGGTCTGAAGCTTTCTTT. The entire variable domain, with the rest obtained from reference TRBV7-3 and TRBJ1-1, is as follows: GAGVSQTPSNKVTEKGKYVELRCDPISGHTALYWYRQSLGQGPEFLIYFQGTGAADDSGLPNDRFFAVRPEGSVSTLKIQRTERGDSAVYLCASSPGGSEAFFGQGTRLTVV.

The chain is built from TRBV5-1 and TRBJ2-3; 9 nucleotides agree with TRBD1. J gave up 5 bases and V 4 bases, and 8 bases lay outside the gene matches. Germline-derived CDR1 and CDR2 are SGHRS and YFSETQ. The CDR3 sequence is 15 residues long. CDR3 DNA sequence: TGCGCCAGCAGCCCGACAGGGGGACCGGGAGATACGCAGTATTTT. Residues: CASSPTGGPGDTQYF.

This chain links TRBV4-3 with TRBJ1-2, with a possible D match to TRBD1 (6 bases). The ends were cut back, 2 bases at V and 3 bases at J, with 13 bases in the middle. The germline gives CDR1 LGHNA, CDR2 YSLEER. The CDR3 has 15 residues. The CDR3 sequence: CASSQLTGSDYGYTF. CDR3 in DNA: TGCGCCAGCAGCCAATTGACAGGTTCGGACTATGGCTACACCTTC.

The J gene is TRBJ1-4, the V gene TRBV11-2; D is unclear. The CDR3 has 15 amino acids. CDR1 is SGHAT and CDR2 is FQNNGV in the germline V gene. V lost 4 bases to trimming and J lost 10 bases, with 19 bases between them. In DNA, the CDR3 is TGTGCCAGCAGCTCAGAGGGTGTTCTACGGGGAAAACTGTTTTTT. Its protein is CASSSEGVLRGKLFF.

This chain connects TRBV11-2 to TRBJ2-7, with TRBD2 matching 9 bases. V trimming: 6 bases; J trimming: 4 bases; junction bases outside the gene matches: 7. This CDR3 has 14 amino acids. CDR1 is SGHAT, CDR2 FQNNGV, per germline. The CDR3 reads CASRWREGVYEQYF. The CDR3 bases are TGTGCCAGCAGATGGCGGGAGGGGGTGTACGAGCAGTACTTC.

The V and J genes are TRBV28 and TRBJ1-3; D not resolved. CDR1 is MDHEN, CDR2 SYDVKM, per germline. This CDR3 contains 14 residues. The V end lost 3 bases, the J end lost 0 bases, and 6 bases lay between the germline ends. CDR3 nucleotide sequence: TGTGCCAGCAGTTTCCAGATCTCTGGAAACACCATATATTTT. Protein product: CASSFQISGNTIYF.

The chain employs TRBV6-1 and TRBJ2-2; TRBD2 matches at 10 bases. This CDR3 spans 15 amino acids. The trim removed 7 bases at V and 7 bases at J, leaving 9 bases unmatched. Germline V lookup: CDR1 MNHNS, CDR2 SASEGT. The CDR3 bases are TGTGCCAGCACGACGCTAGCGGGAGATCACGGGGAGCTGTTTTTT. This translates into CASTTLAGDHGELFF.

J is TRBJ2-3 and V is TRBV7-6; D perhaps matches TRBD2 (5 bases). The CDR3 spans 15 residues. Trimming pared 1 base from V and 3 bases from J, leaving 11 bases between. The germline gives CDR1 SGHVS, CDR2 FNYEAQ. The CDR3 reads CASSLGPSWTDTQYF. The CDR3, as DNA: TGTGCCAGCAGCTTAGGCCCTAGCTGGACAGATACGCAGTATTTT.